This TCR beta chain was identified in a study of T cell repertoires in cytomegalovirus infection. Across the whole study: Recently identified HLA-C-restricted CMV epitopes and well-studied HLA-B-restricted CMV epitopes were used by the study.

Overall study results and limits: The cumulative frequency of public TCR beta families identified carriers of CMV plus the relevant HLA.

With 5 bases removed from V and 7 bases from J, the gap between germline ends came to 17 bases. The CDR3 sequence is 14 residues long. As regards this clonotype: Its target is not known.

TCRdb reprocessed the reads via MiXCR and lists one record per CDR3 protein. The sample includes around 47,000 distinct CDR3 sequences, 15% to 20% seen only once; the top ten take just under 80%. The chain employs TRBV12-3 or TRBV12-4 and TRBJ1-2, with D perhaps matching TRBD1 (6 bases). The origin of this receptor is a human donor in good health (CMV status not recorded). Some clones in this sample may be carry-over from other donors' samples. Here the sequenced sample was CD8+ T cells from cultured PBMCs, taken from culture after CMV antigen stimulation. The CDR3 nucleotides read TGTGCCAGCAGTCCCGGGTGGGGGCGTCCTGGCTACACCTTC. It yields the protein CASSPGWGRPGYTF.